Following are 31 T cell receptor beta chains from one sample sequenced in a study of blood T cell repertoires in COVID-19. The protocol was immunoSEQ multiplex PCR, while the TCRdb copy is restricted to in-frame clones and leaves out a portion. This table holds 180,000 or so clones, 84% found once. Material: peripheral blood. The receptors shown here come from a man aged 40-55 years who had recovered from COVID-19.

The J gene is TRBJ2-2, the V gene TRBV18; 11 bases match TRBD2. This CDR3 comprises 16 residues. From germline, CDR1 is KGHSH and CDR2 LQKENI. Unmatched junction bases numbered 2, after V lost 4 bases and J lost 1 base. The CDR3 is CASSLGTSGNTGELFF. DNA for the CDR3: TGTGCCAGCTCACTAGGGACTAGCGGGAACACCGGGGAGCTGTTTTTT.

This clone was detected a few times. Other DNA sequences of this sample code for an identical CDR3. V and J are TRBV7-3 and TRBJ2-7; D unclear. Germline CDR1 is SGHTA and CDR2 is FQGTGA. CDR3 size: 13 residues. The V and J ends lost 3 bases and 0 bases respectively, with 6 bases between them. CDR3 amino acids: CASSLGASYEQYF. CDR3 bases: TGTGCCAGCAGCTTGGGCGCCTCCTACGAGCAGTACTTC.

V and J are TRBV7-9 and TRBJ1-2; tentatively, D is TRBD1 (6 bases). Trimming left V 2 bases short and J 8 bases short, with 15 bases between. The germline gives CDR1 SEHNR, CDR2 FQNEAQ (reference sequence). There are 14 residues in the CDR3. CDR3 nucleotide sequence: TGTGCCAGCAGCTTAACCACAGGGACGGAGGGCTACACCTTC. Residues: CASSLTTGTEGYTF.

This clone was seen a single time. The chain joins TRBV7-6 to TRBJ2-1; D remains ambiguous. The CDR3 runs 14 residues. V gave up 5 bases and J gave up 4 bases, with 12 bases separating them. Germline V gene lookup returns CDR1 SGHVS and CDR2 FNYEAQ. CDR3 sequence reads: CASSPFADYNEQFF. CDR3 sequence (DNA): TGTGCCAGCAGCCCGTTTGCGGATTACAATGAGCAGTTCTTC.

V and J are TRBV30 and TRBJ2-7; TRBD1 matches at 8 bases. The CDR3 is 14 amino acids. V dropped 4 bases and J dropped 5; count of bases not matched to a gene: 10. Germline CDR1 and CDR2: GTSNPN and SVGIG (reference sequence). As DNA, the CDR3 is TGTGCCTGGACCCCGACAGGGGCAGTAGACGAGCAGTACTTC. Protein sequence: CAWTPTGAVDEQYF.

V usage is TRBV7-8 and J usage is TRBJ2-7, with 11 bases fitting TRBD2. Germline CDR1 SGHVS, CDR2 FQNEAQ. V shed 6 bases, J shed 4 bases, and the junction held 5 bases outside the gene matches. The CDR3 loop spans 14 amino acids. CDR3 sequence reads: CASRTTSGVYEQYF. The DNA of the CDR3 is TGTGCCAGCAGAACGACTAGCGGGGTTTACGAGCAGTACTTC.

The rearrangement uses TRBV6-6 and TRBJ1-1, with D possibly TRBD1 on 6 matching bases. Deletions cut 7 bases from V and 0 bases from J, with 15 bases between. Germline V gene lookup returns CDR1 MNHNY and CDR2 SVGAGI (reference sequence). CDR3 length: 15 amino acids. This CDR3 reads CASTLTGTLNTEAFF. CDR3 bases: TGTGCCAGCACCCTTACCGGGACACTGAACACTGAAGCTTTCTTT.

This chain links TRBV13 with TRBJ2-5; D uncertain. This CDR3 is 14 amino acids long. Germline V CDR1 and CDR2: PRHDT, FYEKMQ (reference sequence). Between the trimmed V and J ends, which lost 1 base and 2 bases, there was a span of 8 bases. The CDR3 region is CASSLDYFQETQYF. The DNA for the CDR3 is TGTGCCAGCAGCTTAGACTACTTTCAAGAGACCCAGTACTTC.

This rearrangement joins TRBV10-3 to TRBJ1-2; tentatively, D is TRBD1 (5 bases). Trimming shortened V by 7 bases and J by 8 bases, and 20 bases separated the two germline ends. Germline V lookup: CDR1 ENHRY, CDR2 SYGVKD. The CDR3 is made up of 14 amino acids. The CDR3 loop is CAIKGEGRSNGYTF. The CDR3 bases are TGTGCCATCAAAGGGGAAGGCAGATCGAACGGCTACACCTTC.

The chain is built from TRBV3-1 (or the pseudogene TRBV3-2) and TRBJ2-3; the match to TRBD1 covers 9 bases. V lost 5 bases to trimming and J lost 6 bases; unmatched junction nucleotides: 9. This CDR3 has 15 amino acids. CDR1 is LGHDT and CDR2 is YNNKEL in the germline V gene (reference sequence). The CDR3 loop is CASSLGDRDFDTQYF. The CDR3 DNA follows: TGTGCCAGCAGCTTAGGGGACAGGGATTTTGATACGCAGTATTTT.

The genes are TRBV30 and TRBJ1-1; D gene uncertain. The CDR3 sequence is 11 residues long. V lost 4 bases and J 1 base, leaving 4 bases between the germline ends. CDR1 and CDR2 from the germline V gene are GTSNPN and SVGIG (reference sequence). The CDR3 DNA reads as TGTGCCTGGAACGGGAACACTGAAGCTTTCTTT. It translates to CAWNGNTEAFF. The variable domain in full, completed from reference TRBV30 and TRBJ1-1, reads SQTIHQWPATLVQPVGSPLSLECTVEGTSNPNLYWYRQAAGRGLQLLFYSVGIGQISSEVPQNLSASRPQDRQFILSSKKLLLSDSGFYLCAWNGNTEAFFGQGTRLTVV.

This chain joins TRBV11-2 and TRBJ2-1; a possible D gene is TRBD1 (6 bases). Germline CDR1 SGHAT, CDR2 FQNNGV. V was pared by 3 bases and J by 5 bases, with 14 bases between. This CDR3 has 15 amino acids. CDR3 bases: TGTGCCAGCAGCTTGAGAGGACAGACGCACAATGAGCAGTTCTTC. Translating it yields CASSLRGQTHNEQFF.

This chain uses TRBV2 with TRBJ2-7, with unresolved D. In germline, CDR1 is SNHLY, CDR2 FYNNEI. V lost 5 bases, J lost 2 bases, and 10 bases lay in between. This CDR3 is 13 amino acids long. The CDR3 reads CASSSERTYEQYF. The CDR3 bases are TGTGCCAGCAGTTCGGAGAGGACCTACGAGCAGTACTTC.

The V gene is TRBV6-5, the J gene TRBJ1-2; 11 bases are shared with TRBD1. Germline lookup yields CDR1 MNHEY and CDR2 SVGAGI. Germline trimming cut 5 bases from V and 4 bases from J; bases unmatched to any gene: 6. CDR3 length: 15 amino acids. The CDR3 reads CASSKGDRGIYGYTF. The CDR3 DNA reads TGTGCCAGCAGTAAGGGGGACAGGGGGATCTATGGCTACACCTTC.

This rearrangement joins TRBV5-6 to TRBJ2-7; no reliable D call. Trimming removed 7 bases from V and 0 bases from J, with 5 bases in between. This CDR3 is built from 11 residues. Germline-derived CDR1 and CDR2 are SGHDT and YYEEEE. DNA of the CDR3: TGTGCCAGCGGAGCCTCCTACGAGCAGTACTTC. Its protein is CASGASYEQYF. The whole variable domain, filled in from reference TRBV5-6 and TRBJ2-7, reads DAGVTQSPTHLIKTRGQQVTLRCSPKSGHDTVSWYQQALGQGPQFIFQYYEEEERQRGNFPDRFSGHQFPNYSSELNVNALLLGDSALYLCASGASYEQYFGPGTRLTVT.

The chain employs TRBV10-3 and TRBJ1-3; the match to TRBD1 covers 7 bases. J gave up 0 bases and V 5 bases, and 10 bases lay outside the gene matches. The length of the CDR3 is 17 residues. The V gene's germline CDR1 is ENHRY and CDR2 SYGVKD. CDR3 protein: CAISIRTGASSGNTIYF. The CDR3 nucleotides read TGTGCCATCAGTATCCGGACAGGCGCCTCCTCTGGAAACACCATATATTTT.

This chain uses TRBV11-2 with TRBJ2-7; 7 bases match TRBD2. Losses at the gene ends were 2 bases for V and 5 bases for J; bases not matched to a gene: 6. Germline CDR1 is SGHAT and CDR2 is FQNNGV. CDR3 length equals 14 residues. CDR3 bases: TGTGCCAGCAGCTTAACGGGGGGATCGAACGAGCAGTACTTC. This codes for CASSLTGGSNEQYF.

The rearrangement joins TRBV6-2 or TRBV6-3 to TRBJ2-7, with 9 bases lining up with TRBD1. CDR3 length: 16 amino acids. Germline V gene data show CDR1 as MNHEY and CDR2 as SVGEGT. Unmatched junction bases numbered 10, after V lost 2 bases and J lost 5 bases. As DNA, the CDR3 is TGTGCCAGCAGTTACGACCTGGACAGGGGATCCCACGAGCAGTACTTC. This sequence encodes CASSYDLDRGSHEQYF.

The chain carries TRBV28 and TRBJ1-6, with 7 bases identical to TRBD1. The germline V gene encodes CDR1 MDHEN and CDR2 SYDVKM. The V and J ends lost 3 bases and 9 bases, in that order; junction bases with no gene match: 5. The CDR3 spans 14 residues. The CDR3: CASSLYRGRSPLHF. In DNA form, the CDR3 reads TGTGCCAGCAGTTTGTACAGGGGACGTTCACCCCTCCACTTT. Drawing the rest from reference TRBV28 and TRBJ1-6, the complete variable domain is DVKVTQSSRYLVKRTGEKVFLECVQDMDHENMFWYRQDPGLGLRLIYFSYDVKMKEKGDIPEGYSVSREKKERFSLILESASTNQTSMYLCASSLYRGRSPLHFGNGTRLTVT.

J is TRBJ2-7 and V is TRBV5-1, with D perhaps matching TRBD1 (5 bases). The CDR3 sequence is 12 residues long. The V end lost 4 bases, the J end lost 2 bases, and 7 bases lay between the germline ends. Looked up from germline, CDR1 is SGHRS and CDR2 is YFSETQ. The CDR3 DNA reads TGCGCCAGCAGCCTGGACACCTACGAGCAGTACTTC. Protein product: CASSLDTYEQYF. Looking up the rest from reference TRBV5-1 and TRBJ2-7 gives the full variable domain: KAGVTQTPRYLIKTRGQQVTLSCSPISGHRSVSWYQQTPGQGLQFLFEYFSETQRNKGNFPGRFSGRQFSNSRSEMNVSTLELGDSALYLCASSLDTYEQYFGPGTRLTVT.

The chain joins TRBV5-8 to TRBJ2-5; 8 bases align to TRBD1. The V segment lost 4 bases and the J segment 5 bases; nucleotides outside the gene matches: 13. This CDR3 contains 16 residues. The V gene's germline CDR1 is SGHTS and CDR2 YDEGEE. For the CDR3, the DNA is TGTGCCAGCAGCCCCTGGCAGGGGGCCGTAGAGGAGACCCAGTACTTC. It translates to CASSPWQGAVEETQYF. The full variable domain, completed using reference TRBV5-8 and TRBJ2-5, is EAGVTQSPTHLIKTRGQQATLRCSPISGHTSVYWYQQALGLGLQFLLWYDEGEERNRGNFPPRFSGRQFPNYSSELNVNALELEDSALYLCASSPWQGAVEETQYFGPGTRLLVL.

This clone appeared a few times. V and J are TRBV27 and TRBJ2-2; tentatively, D is TRBD1 (7 bases). This CDR3 region has 15 residues. Trimming removed 5 bases from V and 1 base from J, with 11 bases in between. Germline CDR1 reads MNHEY; CDR2 reads SMNVEV (reference sequence). The CDR3 region has the DNA TGTGCCAGCAGTCGCGGGACAGTGAACACCGGGGAGCTGTTTTTT. Translated: CASSRGTVNTGELFF.

This chain links TRBV18 with TRBJ2-5; TRBD1 matches at 7 bases. Germline V gene lookup returns CDR1 KGHSH and CDR2 LQKENI. This CDR3 is built from 15 residues. V lost 0 bases to trimming and J lost 5 bases; unmatched junction nucleotides: 6. CDR3 sequence (DNA): TGTGCCAGCTCACCACCGGGCCAGGGGGTTGAGACCCAGTACTTC. Translated: CASSPPGQGVETQYF.

Written as DNA, the CDR3 is TGTGCCAGCAGTCTAAATAGGGGGAACACTGAAGCTTTCTTT. Residues: CASSLNRGNTEAFF. The V gene is TRBV27, the J gene TRBJ1-1; D might be TRBD1 (5 bases). V dropped 5 bases and J dropped 1 base, with 11 bases sitting between them. The CDR3 extends over 14 amino acids. The germline gives CDR1 MNHEY, CDR2 SMNVEV (reference sequence).

Only one count was recorded for this clone. The V gene is TRBV5-1, the J gene TRBJ1-2, with TRBD1 matching 7 bases. Germline V gene lookup returns CDR1 SGHRS and CDR2 YFSETQ. The J segment lost 2 bases and the V segment lost 3 bases, leaving 7 bases of the junction unmatched. This CDR3 has 15 residues. The CDR3 region is CASSSGGTDNYGYTF. CDR3 nucleotides: TGCGCCAGCAGCTCGGGGGGGACAGACAACTATGGCTACACCTTC.

The V gene is TRBV27, the J gene TRBJ2-3, with D hard to call. V gave up 5 bases and J gave up 7 bases, with 10 bases separating them. Germline V lookup: CDR1 MNHEY, CDR2 SMNVEV (reference sequence). The CDR3 sequence is 12 residues long. This CDR3 reads CASSPALHTQYF. Written as DNA, the CDR3 is TGTGCCAGCAGTCCCGCGTTGCATACGCAGTATTTT.

The chain recombines TRBV11-3 with TRBJ2-7, with 15 bases aligning to TRBD2. J was trimmed by 6 bases and V by 3 bases; bases with no gene match: 6. Per germline, CDR1 SGHNT and CDR2 YENEEA. The CDR3 is made up of 16 amino acids. CDR3 bases: TGTGCCAGCAGCTTGAGGGGACTAGCGGGGGGAGGCGAGCAGTACTTC. Protein product: CASSLRGLAGGGEQYF. The full variable domain, with the rest looked up from reference TRBV11-3 and TRBJ2-7, is EAGVVQSPRYKIIEKKQPVAFWCNPISGHNTLYWYLQNLGQGPELLIRYENEEAVDDSQLPKDRFSAERLKGVDSTLKIQPAELGDSAVYLCASSLRGLAGGGEQYFGPGTRLTVT.

The rearrangement joins TRBV6-5 to TRBJ1-4, with TRBD1 identical over 9 bases. From germline, CDR1 is MNHEY and CDR2 SVGAGI. Losses at the gene ends were 6 bases for V and 7 bases for J; bases not matched to a gene: 6. CDR3 size: 14 residues. CDR3 amino acids: CASSTGGHGEKLFF. The CDR3 DNA reads as TGTGCCAGCAGCACAGGGGGCCACGGTGAAAAACTGTTTTTT.

The V call is TRBV27, the J call TRBJ2-6, with TRBD1 matching 7 bases. Germline V gives CDR1 MNHEY, CDR2 SMNVEV (reference sequence). Trimming cost V 6 bases and J 1 base; bases outside gene matches: 0. This CDR3 is built from 14 residues. The CDR3 DNA is TGTGCCAGCAGACAGGGGTCTGGGGCCAACGTCCTGACTTTC. Residues: CASRQGSGANVLTF.

V gene TRBV6-5 combines with J gene TRBJ1-6; possible D gene TRBD1, 5 bases. V lost 11 bases, J lost 0 bases, and 11 bases lay in between. The CDR3 runs 14 residues. Germline CDR1 is MNHEY and CDR2 is SVGAGI. CDR3 sequence reads: CAGGTRSYNSPLHF. The CDR3 DNA follows: TGTGCCGGAGGGACCCGCTCCTATAATTCACCCCTCCACTTT.

The gene calls are TRBV5-6 and TRBJ2-5; tentatively, D is TRBD1 (6 bases). The CDR3 has 14 residues. The ends were cut back, 0 bases at V and 3 bases at J, with 9 bases in the middle. CDR1 and CDR2 (germline): SGHDT, YYEEEE. CDR3 loop: CASSLVGQEETQYF. As DNA, the CDR3 is TGTGCCAGCAGCTTGGTGGGACAAGAAGAGACCCAGTACTTC.